Listed below are T cell receptor beta chains from one sample, sequenced in a study of response to subunit inactivated influenza vaccine. TCRdb reprocessed the RT-PCR reads with MiXCR, giving one entry per CDR3 protein. The sample contains 400,000 to 550,000 distinct CDR3 sequences, around 25% of which appear only once. This specimen was CD4+ T cells sorted from PBMCs, taken more than 4 days after vaccination. The receptor set was obtained from a man over 45 who received an inactivated influenza vaccine. Each CDR3 is given with its conserved first and last residue. Each record gives: J gene, V gene, CDR3 protein.

TRBJ2-3,TRBV30,CAWTTGTRRTDTQYF
TRBJ1-5,TRBV20-1,CSASRGYSNQPQHF
TRBJ1-1,TRBV7-9,CASSLQQANTEAFF
TRBJ2-7,TRBV21-1,CASSDRDRGHEQYF
TRBJ2-3,TRBV10-3,CAISPASGGARDTQYF
TRBJ2-7,TRBV20-1,CSARDPNEGVPYEQYF
TRBJ1-4,TRBV12-3/TRBV12-4,CASSTGGQNEKLFF
TRBJ1-6,TRBV5-6,CASSLYVDNRYNSPLHF
TRBJ1-4,TRBV5-1,CASSRDTRDPNEKLFF
TRBJ2-7,TRBV20-1,CSASRYEQYF
TRBJ2-5,TRBV15,CATSRVLDETQYF
TRBJ2-2,TRBV2,CASISGALNTGELFF
TRBJ2-7,TRBV20-1,CSAARTGREQYF
TRBJ2-5,TRBV5-1,CASSLDDGETQYF
TRBJ2-5,TRBV28,CASSVRLGRRSQETQYF
TRBJ1-1,TRBV12-3/TRBV12-4,CASRSGTANTEAFF
TRBJ2-5,TRBV9,CASSGRLVAETQYF
TRBJ2-5,TRBV9,CASSVAGGQKTQYF
TRBJ2-5,TRBV11-3,CASSRTSGDKETQYF
TRBJ2-5,TRBV5-1,CASSPGMWETQYF